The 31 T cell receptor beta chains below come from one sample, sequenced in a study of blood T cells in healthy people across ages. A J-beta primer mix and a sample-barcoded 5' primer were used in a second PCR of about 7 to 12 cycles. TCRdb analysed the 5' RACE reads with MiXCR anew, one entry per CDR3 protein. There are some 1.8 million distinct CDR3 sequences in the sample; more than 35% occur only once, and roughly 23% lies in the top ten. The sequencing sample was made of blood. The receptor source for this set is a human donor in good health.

DNA of the CDR3: TGCAGCGTTGACTTGCCCGAAGGGACCATATATTTT. It encodes CSVDLPEGTIYF. The rearrangement uses TRBV29-1 and TRBJ1-3; D is uncertain. Trimming shortened V by 3 bases and J by 10 bases, and 13 bases separated the two germline ends. CDR1 SQVTM and CDR2 ANQGSEA come from the germline V gene. The CDR3 has 12 amino acids.

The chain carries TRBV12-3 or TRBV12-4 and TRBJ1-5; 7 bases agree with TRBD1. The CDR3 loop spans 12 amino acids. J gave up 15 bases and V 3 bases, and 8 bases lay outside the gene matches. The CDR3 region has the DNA TGTGCCAGCAGTTTCGGGGACAGCCATGGGCATTTT. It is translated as CASSFGDSHGHF.

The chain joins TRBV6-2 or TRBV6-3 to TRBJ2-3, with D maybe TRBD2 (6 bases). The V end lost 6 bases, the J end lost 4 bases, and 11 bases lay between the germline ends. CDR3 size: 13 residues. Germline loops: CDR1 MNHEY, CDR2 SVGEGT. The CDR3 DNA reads TGTGCCAGCAGCGATCTAGCGTCAGATACGCAGTATTTT. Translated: CASSDLASDTQYF.

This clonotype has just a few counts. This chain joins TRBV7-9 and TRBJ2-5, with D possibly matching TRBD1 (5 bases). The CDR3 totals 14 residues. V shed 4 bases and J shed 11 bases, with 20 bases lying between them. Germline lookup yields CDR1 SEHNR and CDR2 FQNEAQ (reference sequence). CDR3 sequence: CASSSTSGQGTQYF. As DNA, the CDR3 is TGTGCCAGCAGCTCGACATCCGGTCAGGGTACGCAGTACTTC.

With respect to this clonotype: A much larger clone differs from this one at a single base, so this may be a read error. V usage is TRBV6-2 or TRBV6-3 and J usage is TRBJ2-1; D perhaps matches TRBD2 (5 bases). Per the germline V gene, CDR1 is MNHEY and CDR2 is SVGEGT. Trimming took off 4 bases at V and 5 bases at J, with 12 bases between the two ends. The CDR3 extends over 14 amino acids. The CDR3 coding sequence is TGTGCCAGCAGTTGCGCCGGGGAAAACAATGAGCAGTTCTTC. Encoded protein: CASSCAGENNEQFF.

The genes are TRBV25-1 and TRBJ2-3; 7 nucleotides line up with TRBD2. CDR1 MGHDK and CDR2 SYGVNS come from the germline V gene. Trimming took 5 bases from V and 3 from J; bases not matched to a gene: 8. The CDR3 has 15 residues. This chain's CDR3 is CASSSGGGITDTQYF. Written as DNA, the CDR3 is TGTGCCAGCAGTTCTGGGGGGGGGATAACAGATACGCAGTATTTT.

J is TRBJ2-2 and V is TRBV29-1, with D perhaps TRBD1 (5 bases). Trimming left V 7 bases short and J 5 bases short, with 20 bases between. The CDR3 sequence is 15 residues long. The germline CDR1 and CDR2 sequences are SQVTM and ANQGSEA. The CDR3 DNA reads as TGCAGCGCCTACTCAAGTGGGGCCGGGACCGGGGAGCTGTTTTTT. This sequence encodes CSAYSSGAGTGELFF.

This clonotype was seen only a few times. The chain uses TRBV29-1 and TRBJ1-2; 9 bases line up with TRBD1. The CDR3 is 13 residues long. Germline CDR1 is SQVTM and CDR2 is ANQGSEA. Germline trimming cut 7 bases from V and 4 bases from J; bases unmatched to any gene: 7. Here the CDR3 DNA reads TGCAGCGCTGTACAGGGGGCGGGCTATGGCTACACCTTC. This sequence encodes CSAVQGAGYGYTF.

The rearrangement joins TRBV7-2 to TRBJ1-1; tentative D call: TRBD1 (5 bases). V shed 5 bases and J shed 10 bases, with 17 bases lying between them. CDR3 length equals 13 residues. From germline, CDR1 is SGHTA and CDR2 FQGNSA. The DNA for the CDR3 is TGTGCCAGCAGCACCGGGACGGCCGGGGGAGCTTTCTTT. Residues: CASSTGTAGGAFF.

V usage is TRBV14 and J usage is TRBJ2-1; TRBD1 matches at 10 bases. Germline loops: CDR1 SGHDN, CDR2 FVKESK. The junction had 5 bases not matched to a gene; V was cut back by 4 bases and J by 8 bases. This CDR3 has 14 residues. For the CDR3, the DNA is TGTGCCAGCAGCCCCGGACAGGGGGTCGATGAGCAGTTCTTC. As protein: CASSPGQGVDEQFF.

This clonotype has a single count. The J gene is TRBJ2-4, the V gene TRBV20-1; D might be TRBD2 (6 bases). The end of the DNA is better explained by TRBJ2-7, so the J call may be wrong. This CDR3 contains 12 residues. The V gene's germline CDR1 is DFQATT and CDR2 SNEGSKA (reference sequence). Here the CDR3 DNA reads TGCAGTGCTAGGGGGGGTTTTTACGAGCAGTACTTC. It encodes CSARGGFYEQYF.

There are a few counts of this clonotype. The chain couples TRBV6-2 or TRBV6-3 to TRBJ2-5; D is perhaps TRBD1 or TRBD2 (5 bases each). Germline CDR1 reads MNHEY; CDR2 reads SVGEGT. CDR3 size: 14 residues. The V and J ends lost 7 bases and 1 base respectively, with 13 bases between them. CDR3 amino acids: CASNDRGPQETQYF. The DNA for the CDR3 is TGTGCCAGCAACGACCGGGGCCCCCAAGAGACCCAGTACTTC.

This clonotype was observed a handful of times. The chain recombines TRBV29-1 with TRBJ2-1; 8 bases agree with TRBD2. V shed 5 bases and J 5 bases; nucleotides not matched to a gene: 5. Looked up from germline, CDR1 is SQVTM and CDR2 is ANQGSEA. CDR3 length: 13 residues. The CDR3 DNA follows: TGCAGCGTTCAAAAGACTAGCGACAATGAGCAGTTCTTC. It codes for CSVQKTSDNEQFF.

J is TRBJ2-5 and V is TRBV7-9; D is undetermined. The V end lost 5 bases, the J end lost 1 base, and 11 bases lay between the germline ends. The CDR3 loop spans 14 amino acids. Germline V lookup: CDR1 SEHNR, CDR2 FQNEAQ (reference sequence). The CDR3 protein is CASSEDHLQETQYF. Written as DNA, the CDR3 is TGTGCCAGCAGCGAAGACCACCTCCAAGAGACCCAGTACTTC.

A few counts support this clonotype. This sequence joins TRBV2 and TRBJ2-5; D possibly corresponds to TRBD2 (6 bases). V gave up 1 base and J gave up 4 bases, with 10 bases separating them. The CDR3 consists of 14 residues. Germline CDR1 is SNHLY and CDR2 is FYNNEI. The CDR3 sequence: CASSEGGGRETQYF. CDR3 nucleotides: TGTGCCAGCAGTGAAGGTGGAGGGCGAGAGACCCAGTACTTC.

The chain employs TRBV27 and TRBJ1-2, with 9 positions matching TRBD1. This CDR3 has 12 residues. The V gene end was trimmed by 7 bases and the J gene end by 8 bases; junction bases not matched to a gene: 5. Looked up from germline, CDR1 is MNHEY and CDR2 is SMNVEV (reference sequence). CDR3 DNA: TGTGCCAGCACCAAACAGGGGGCGGGCTACACCTTC. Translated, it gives CASTKQGAGYTF.

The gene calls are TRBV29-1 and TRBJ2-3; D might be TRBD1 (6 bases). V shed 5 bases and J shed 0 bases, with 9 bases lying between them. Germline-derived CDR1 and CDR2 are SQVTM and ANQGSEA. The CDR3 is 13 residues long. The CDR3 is CSVTGQSTDTQYF. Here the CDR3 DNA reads TGCAGCGTTACGGGACAAAGCACAGATACGCAGTATTTT.

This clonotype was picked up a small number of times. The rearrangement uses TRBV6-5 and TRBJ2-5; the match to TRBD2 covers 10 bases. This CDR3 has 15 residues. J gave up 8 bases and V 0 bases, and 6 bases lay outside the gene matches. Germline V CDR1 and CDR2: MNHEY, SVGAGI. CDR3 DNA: TGTGCCAGCAGTTACTCTAGGGGACTAGCGCAAACCCAGTACTTC. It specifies CASSYSRGLAQTQYF.

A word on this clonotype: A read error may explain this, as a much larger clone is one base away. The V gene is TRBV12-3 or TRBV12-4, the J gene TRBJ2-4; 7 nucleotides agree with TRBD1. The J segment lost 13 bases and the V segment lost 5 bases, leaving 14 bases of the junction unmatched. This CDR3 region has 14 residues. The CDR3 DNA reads TGTGCCAGCAGTCCGACAGGGACCCTCAATGAGCAGTACTTC. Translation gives CASSPTGTLNEQYF.

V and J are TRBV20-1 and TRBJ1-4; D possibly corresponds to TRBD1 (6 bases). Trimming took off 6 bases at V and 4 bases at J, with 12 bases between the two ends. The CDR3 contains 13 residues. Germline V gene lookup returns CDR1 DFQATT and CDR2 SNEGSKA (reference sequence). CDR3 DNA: TGCAGTGCAACCGGACAGCTTAATGAAAAACTGTTTTTT. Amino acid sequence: CSATGQLNEKLFF.

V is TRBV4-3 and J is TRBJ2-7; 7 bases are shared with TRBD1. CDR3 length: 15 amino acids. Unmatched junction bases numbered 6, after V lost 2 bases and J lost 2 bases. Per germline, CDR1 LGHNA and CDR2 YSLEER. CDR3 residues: CASSQYRDRAYEQYF. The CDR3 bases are TGCGCCAGCAGCCAATACCGGGACAGAGCCTACGAGCAGTACTTC.

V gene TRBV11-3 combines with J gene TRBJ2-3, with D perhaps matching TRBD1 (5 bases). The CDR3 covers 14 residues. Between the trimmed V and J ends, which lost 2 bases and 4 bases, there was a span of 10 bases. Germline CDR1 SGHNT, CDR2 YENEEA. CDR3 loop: CASSLFKGSDTQYF. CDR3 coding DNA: TGTGCCAGCAGCTTATTTAAGGGGTCAGATACGCAGTATTTT.

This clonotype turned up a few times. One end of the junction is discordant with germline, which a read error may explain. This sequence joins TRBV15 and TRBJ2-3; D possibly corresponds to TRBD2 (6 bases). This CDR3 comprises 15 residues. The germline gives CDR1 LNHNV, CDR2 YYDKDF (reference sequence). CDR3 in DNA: TGTGCCACCAGCAGAGATTTCACTAGCAAAGATACGCAGTATTTT. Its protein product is CATSRDFTSKDTQYF.

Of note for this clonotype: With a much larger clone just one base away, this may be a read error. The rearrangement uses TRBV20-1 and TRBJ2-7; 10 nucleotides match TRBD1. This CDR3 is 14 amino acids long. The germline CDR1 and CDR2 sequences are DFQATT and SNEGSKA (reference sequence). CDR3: CSASKGQGTNELYF. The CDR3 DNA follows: TGCAGTGCGAGCAAGGGACAGGGGACGAACGAGCTGTACTTC.

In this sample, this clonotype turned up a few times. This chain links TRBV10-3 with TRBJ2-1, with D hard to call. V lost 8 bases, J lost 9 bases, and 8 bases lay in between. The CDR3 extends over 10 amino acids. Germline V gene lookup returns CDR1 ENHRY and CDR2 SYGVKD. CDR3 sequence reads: CAIGSGEQFF. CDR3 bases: TGTGCCATCGGGTCGGGTGAGCAGTTCTTC.

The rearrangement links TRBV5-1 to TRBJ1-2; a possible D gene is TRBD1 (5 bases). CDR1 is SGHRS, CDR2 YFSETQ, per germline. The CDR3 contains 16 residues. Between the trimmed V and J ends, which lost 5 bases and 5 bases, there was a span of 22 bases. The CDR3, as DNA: TGCGCCAGCAGACCCGCTTATATAGGGGCGTTATATGGCTACACCTTC. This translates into CASRPAYIGALYGYTF.

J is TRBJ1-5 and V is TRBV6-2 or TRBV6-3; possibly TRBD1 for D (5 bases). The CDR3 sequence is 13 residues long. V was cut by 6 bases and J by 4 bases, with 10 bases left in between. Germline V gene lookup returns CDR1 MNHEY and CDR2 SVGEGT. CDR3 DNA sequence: TGTGCCAGCAGCCCGACAGATAATCAGCCCCAGCATTTT. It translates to CASSPTDNQPQHF.

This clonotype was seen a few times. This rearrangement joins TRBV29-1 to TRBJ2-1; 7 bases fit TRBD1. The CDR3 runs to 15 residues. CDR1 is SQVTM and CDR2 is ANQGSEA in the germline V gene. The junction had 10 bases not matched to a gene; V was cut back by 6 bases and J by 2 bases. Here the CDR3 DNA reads TGCAGCGTCGCGGACCCGGGGACAGCCTACAATGAGCAGTTCTTC. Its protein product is CSVADPGTAYNEQFF.

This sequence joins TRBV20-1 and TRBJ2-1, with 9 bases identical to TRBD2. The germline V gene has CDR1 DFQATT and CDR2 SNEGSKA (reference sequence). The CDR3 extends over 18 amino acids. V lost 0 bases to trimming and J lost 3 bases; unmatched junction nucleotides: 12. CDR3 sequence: CSARELPSSGGIYNEQFF. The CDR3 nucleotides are TGCAGTGCTAGAGAGCTACCCTCAAGCGGGGGGATCTACAATGAGCAGTTCTTC.

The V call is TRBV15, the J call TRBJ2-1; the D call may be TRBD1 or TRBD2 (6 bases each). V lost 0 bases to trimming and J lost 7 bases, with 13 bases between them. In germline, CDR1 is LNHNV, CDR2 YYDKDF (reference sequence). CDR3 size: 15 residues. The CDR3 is CATSRDRGRRNEQFF. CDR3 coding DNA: TGTGCCACCAGCAGAGATCGGGGGCGCCGGAATGAGCAGTTCTTC.

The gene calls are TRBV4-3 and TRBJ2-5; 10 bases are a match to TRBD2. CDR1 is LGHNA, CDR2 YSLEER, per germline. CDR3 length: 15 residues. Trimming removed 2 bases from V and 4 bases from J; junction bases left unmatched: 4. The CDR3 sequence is CASSQIAGGGETQYF. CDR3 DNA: TGCGCCAGCAGCCAAATAGCGGGGGGAGGAGAGACCCAGTACTTC.